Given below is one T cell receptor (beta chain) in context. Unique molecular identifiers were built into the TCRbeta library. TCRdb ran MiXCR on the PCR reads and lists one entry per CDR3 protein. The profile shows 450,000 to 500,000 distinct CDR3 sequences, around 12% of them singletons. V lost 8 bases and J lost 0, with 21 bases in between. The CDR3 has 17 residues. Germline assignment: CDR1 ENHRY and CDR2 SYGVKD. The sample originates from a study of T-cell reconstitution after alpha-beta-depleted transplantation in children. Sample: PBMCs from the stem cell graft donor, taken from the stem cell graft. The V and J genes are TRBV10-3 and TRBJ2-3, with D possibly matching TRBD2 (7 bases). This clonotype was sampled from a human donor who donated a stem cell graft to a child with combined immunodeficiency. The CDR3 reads CAIGDRRGSSSTDTQYF. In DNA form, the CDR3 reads TGTGCCATCGGCGACAGGCGGGGGTCCAGTAGCACAGATACGCAGTATTTT.